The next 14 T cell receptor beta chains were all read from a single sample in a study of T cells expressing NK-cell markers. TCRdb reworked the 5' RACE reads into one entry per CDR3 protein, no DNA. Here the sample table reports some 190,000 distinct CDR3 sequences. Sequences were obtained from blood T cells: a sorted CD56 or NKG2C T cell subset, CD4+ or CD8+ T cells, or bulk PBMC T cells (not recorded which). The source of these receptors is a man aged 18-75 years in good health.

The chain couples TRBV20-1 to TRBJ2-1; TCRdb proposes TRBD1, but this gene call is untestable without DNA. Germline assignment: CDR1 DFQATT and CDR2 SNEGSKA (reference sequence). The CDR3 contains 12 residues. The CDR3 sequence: CSPGQSYNEQFF.

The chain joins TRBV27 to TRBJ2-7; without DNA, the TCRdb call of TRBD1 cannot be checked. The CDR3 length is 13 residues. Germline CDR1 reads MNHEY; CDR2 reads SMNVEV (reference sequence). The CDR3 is CASSPRGAGEQYF.

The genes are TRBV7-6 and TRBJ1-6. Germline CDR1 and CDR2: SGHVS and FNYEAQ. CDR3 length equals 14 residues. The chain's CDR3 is CASSSDGPNSPLHF.

The CDR3 loop is CASSLPGLAGSGELFF. The chain couples TRBV11-2 to TRBJ2-2; TCRdb calls TRBD2, which cannot be checked without DNA. The CDR3 consists of 16 residues. Germline assignment: CDR1 SGHAT and CDR2 FQNNGV.

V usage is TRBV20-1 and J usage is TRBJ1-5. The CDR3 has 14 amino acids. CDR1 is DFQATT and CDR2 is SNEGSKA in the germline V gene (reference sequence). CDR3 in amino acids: CSAKLGGLGQPQHF.

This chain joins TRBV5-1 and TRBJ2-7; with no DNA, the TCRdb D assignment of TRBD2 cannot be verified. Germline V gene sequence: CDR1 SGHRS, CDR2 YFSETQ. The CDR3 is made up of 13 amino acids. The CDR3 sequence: CASSLSGAYEQYF.

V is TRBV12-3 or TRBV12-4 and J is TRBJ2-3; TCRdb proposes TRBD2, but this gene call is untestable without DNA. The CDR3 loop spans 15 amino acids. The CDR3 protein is CASSGLALGTDTQYF.

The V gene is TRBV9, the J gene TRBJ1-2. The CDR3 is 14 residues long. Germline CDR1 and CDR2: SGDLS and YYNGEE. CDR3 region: CASSAIGANYGYTF.

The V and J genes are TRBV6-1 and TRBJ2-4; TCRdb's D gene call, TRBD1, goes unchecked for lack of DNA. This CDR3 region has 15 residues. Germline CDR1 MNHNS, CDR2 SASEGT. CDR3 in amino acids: CASSDRTGLKNIQYF.

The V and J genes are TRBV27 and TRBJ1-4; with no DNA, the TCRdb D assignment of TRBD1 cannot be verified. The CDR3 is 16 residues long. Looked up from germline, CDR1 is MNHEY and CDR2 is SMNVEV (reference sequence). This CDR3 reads CASSLGTGGFNQKLFF.

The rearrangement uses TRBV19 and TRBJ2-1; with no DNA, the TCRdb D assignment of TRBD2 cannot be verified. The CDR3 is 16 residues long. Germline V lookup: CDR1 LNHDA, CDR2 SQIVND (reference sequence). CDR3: CASSQPGLSSYNEQFF.

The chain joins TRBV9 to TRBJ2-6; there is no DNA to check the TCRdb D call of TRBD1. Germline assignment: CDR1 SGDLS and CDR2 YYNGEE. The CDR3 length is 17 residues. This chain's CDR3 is CASSPSGGMTGANVLTF.

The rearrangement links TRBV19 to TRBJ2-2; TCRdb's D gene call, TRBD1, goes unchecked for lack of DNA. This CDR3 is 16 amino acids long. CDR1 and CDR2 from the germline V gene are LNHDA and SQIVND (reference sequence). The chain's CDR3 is CASSIQGPDASGELFF.

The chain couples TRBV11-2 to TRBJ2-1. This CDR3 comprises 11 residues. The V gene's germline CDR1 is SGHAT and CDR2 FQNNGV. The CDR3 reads CASSRYNEQFF.